These 8 T cell receptor beta chains share one sample of origin, sequenced in a study of blood T cell repertoires in COVID-19. The data were produced by immunoSEQ multiplex PCR, yet TCRdb's version contains in-frame clones alone and is incomplete. Of around 100,000 clones listed, approximately 80% are singletons. The specimen was peripheral blood. These receptors were taken from a man aged 55 to 70 with acute or convalescent COVID-19.

The J gene is TRBJ1-2, the V gene TRBV5-1; D remains ambiguous. Germline loops: CDR1 SGHRS, CDR2 YFSETQ. Deletions cut 0 bases from V and 7 bases from J, with 13 bases between. This CDR3 has 14 amino acids. CDR3 amino acids: CASSLGVTAPGYTF. As DNA, the CDR3 is TGCGCCAGCAGCTTGGGCGTAACAGCCCCTGGCTACACCTTC.

This clone was detected only once. The chain links TRBV5-4 to TRBJ1-1; D is unclear. Trimming pared 1 base from V and 1 base from J, leaving 8 bases between. The CDR3 has 14 residues. Germline values: CDR1 SGHNT, CDR2 YYREEE (reference sequence). CDR3 loop: CASSLISRNTEAFF. CDR3 in DNA: TGTGCCAGCAGCTTGATATCCCGGAACACTGAAGCTTTCTTT.

The chain recombines TRBV11-3 with TRBJ1-1; D may be TRBD1 (5 bases). V shed 5 bases and J shed 0 bases, with 13 bases lying between them. CDR1 and CDR2 (germline): SGHNT, YENEEA. The CDR3 runs 15 residues. CDR3 bases: TGTGCCAGCAGCCCCTTAACAGGATTGAACACTGAAGCTTTCTTT. Its protein is CASSPLTGLNTEAFF.

This chain joins TRBV5-1 and TRBJ1-5, with D tentatively TRBD1 (6 bases). This CDR3 has 13 residues. Germline V lookup: CDR1 SGHRS, CDR2 YFSETQ. V lost 1 base and J lost 6, with 8 bases in between. For the CDR3, the DNA is TGCGCCAGCAGCTTGACAGGGCTTCAGCCCCAGCATTTT. It encodes CASSLTGLQPQHF.

This clone was counted between two and nine times. The chain couples TRBV12-3 or TRBV12-4 to TRBJ1-5, with D possibly being TRBD1 (5 bases). There are 12 residues in the CDR3. V lost 7 bases and J 5 bases, leaving 9 bases between the germline ends. CDR3 DNA: TGTGCCAGCAACGGAGGGGATCAGCCCCAGCATTTT. Protein product: CASNGGDQPQHF.

This clone has a single count. This chain links TRBV27 with TRBJ1-2; a possible D gene is TRBD1 (6 bases). Germline assignment: CDR1 MNHEY and CDR2 SMNVEV (reference sequence). CDR3 size: 14 residues. V lost 6 bases to trimming and J lost 10 bases, with 21 bases between them. CDR3 in amino acids: CASRVLTETGTYTF. The CDR3 DNA is TGTGCCAGCAGAGTGCTAACCGAGACAGGCACCTACACCTTC.

The J gene is TRBJ1-1, the V gene TRBV24-1, with 7 bases that match TRBD1. CDR1 is KGHDR and CDR2 is SFDVKD in the germline V gene. The CDR3 is 16 residues long. The junction had 15 bases not matched to a gene; V was cut back by 2 bases and J by 10 bases. The DNA for the CDR3 is TGTGCCACCAGTGATTCAACAACAGGGGTCACGCTAGGAGCTTTCTTT. Protein product: CATSDSTTGVTLGAFF.

The gene calls are TRBV11-2 and TRBJ2-5, with TRBD1 matching 8 bases. The V and J ends lost 5 bases and 4 bases, in that order; junction bases with no gene match: 6. This CDR3 comprises 14 residues. Per the germline V gene, CDR1 is SGHAT and CDR2 is FQNNGV. CDR3 sequence reads: CASSDRRGLETQYF. In nucleotides, the CDR3 is TGTGCCAGCAGCGACCGCAGGGGGCTAGAGACCCAGTACTTC.